This TCR beta chain was identified in a study of OX40 agonist ivuxolimab in advanced cancers. Anyone with autoimmune disease history or systemic immunosuppression was excluded. Germline assignment: CDR1 MNHEY and CDR2 SMNVEV (reference sequence). This CDR3 is built from 14 residues. The V and J ends lost 6 bases and 0 bases respectively, with 11 bases between them. Profiling relied on immunoSEQ multiplex PCR, and the TCRdb table lists in-frame clones only, not all of them. The sample has roughly 89,000 clones, roughly 84% seen once. Only a few counts were recorded for this clone. This material consisted of CD4+ or CD8+ T cells sorted from blood, taken in a trial of the OX40 agonist ivuxolimab. The chain couples TRBV27 to TRBJ1-2; no reliable D call. The TCR originated in an adult with an advanced solid tumor such as melanoma, head and neck, liver or kidney cancer. The CDR3 reads CASRSQVSNYGYTF. CDR3 bases: TGTGCCAGCAGGTCTCAGGTGTCTAACTATGGCTACACCTTC.